This T cell receptor beta chain was sequenced during a study of CD8+CD57+ T cells in acquired aplastic anemia (dated by TCRdb to 2016 to 2018). With regard to the full study: A mean of around 3.2 ug of DNA, ranging from roughly 0.2 to 30 ug, was extracted from sorted CD4+ and CD8+ cells. Healthy donor samples averaged approximately 10 million reads for CD4+ and approximately 11 million for CD8+ cells.

What the authors observed across the whole study: Around 27 CD8+ CDR3 sequences were found in both patients and controls but appeared to be highly expressed in patients and within the immunodominant clones of the patients. Between patients and healthy controls, no significant difference in CD8+ Simpson's diversity was found (P=0.060).

For this clonotype: Its antigen is currently not known. No clone much larger than this one lies a single base away; base qualities are absent.

Genomic DNA served as template for TCR beta VDJ combination and CDR3 sequence profiling. TCR repertoire sequencing was run on an Illumina HiSeq 2000. In the source study's methods: TRBV/TRBJ rearrangement plots, CDR3 size and DJ length profiles, and Simpson's diversity index were used to assess repertoires. The immunodominant clone was defined as the most abundant DNA sequence in deep sequencing data. CDR3 amino acid sequences were checked for sharing across subjects and were also compared against the VDJdb database and published repertoires. TCRdb reprocessed the public reads (quality trimming at Q25 with fastp, clone calling with MiXCR) and kept in-frame beta chains. Entries are consolidated by CDR3 protein sequence, retaining the most common genes and DNA. TCRdb, not the authors, supplied the V and J calls. This sample has about 170,000 distinct CDR3 sequences in its table, and 50% to 75% of those were observed once. Of the sample, under 50% is held by the ten largest clones.

Between the V and J ends, shortened by 3 bases and 8 bases respectively, the junction contains 7 bases. The CDR3 runs 11 amino acids, cysteine and phenylalanine included. Just CDR3 DNA is preserved here, 33 bases in frame from base 1. In the study, sorted CD4+ and CD8+ blood T cells from patients with severe aplastic anemia and from healthy subjects underwent deep sequencing of TCR repertoires. Ficoll-Paque density gradient centrifugation was used to isolate peripheral blood mononuclear cells. Before DNA was extracted, CD4+ and CD8+ T cells were sorted using either FACS or magnetic beads. The receptor chain draws on TRBV12-3 or TRBV12-4 and TRBJ1-1, with the D gene uncertain. Sequencing was done on a sample of sorted CD4+, CD8+, or CD8+CD57+ T cells (not recorded which) from PBMCs. The receptor comes from a human donor in good health. The DNA sequence is given as TGTGCCAGCAGTTTGAACAGCGAAGCTTTCTTT. Translated, it gives CASSLNSEAFF.